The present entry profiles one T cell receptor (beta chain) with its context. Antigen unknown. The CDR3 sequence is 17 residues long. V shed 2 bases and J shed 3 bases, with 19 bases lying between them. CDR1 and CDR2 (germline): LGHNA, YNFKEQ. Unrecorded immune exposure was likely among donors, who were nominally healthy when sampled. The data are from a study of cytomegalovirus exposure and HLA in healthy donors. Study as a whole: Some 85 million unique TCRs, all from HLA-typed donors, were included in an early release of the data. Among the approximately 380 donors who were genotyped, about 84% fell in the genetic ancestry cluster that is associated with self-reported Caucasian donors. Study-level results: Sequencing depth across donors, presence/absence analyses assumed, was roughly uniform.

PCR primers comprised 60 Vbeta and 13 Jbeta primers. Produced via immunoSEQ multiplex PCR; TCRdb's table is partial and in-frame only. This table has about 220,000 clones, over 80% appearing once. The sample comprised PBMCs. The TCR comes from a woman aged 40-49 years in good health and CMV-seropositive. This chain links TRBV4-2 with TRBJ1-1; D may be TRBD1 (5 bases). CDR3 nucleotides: TGTGCCAGCAGCCAACCCTTTGTGGGGGGAGGAGACACTGAAGCTTTCTTT. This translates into CASSQPFVGGGDTEAFF.